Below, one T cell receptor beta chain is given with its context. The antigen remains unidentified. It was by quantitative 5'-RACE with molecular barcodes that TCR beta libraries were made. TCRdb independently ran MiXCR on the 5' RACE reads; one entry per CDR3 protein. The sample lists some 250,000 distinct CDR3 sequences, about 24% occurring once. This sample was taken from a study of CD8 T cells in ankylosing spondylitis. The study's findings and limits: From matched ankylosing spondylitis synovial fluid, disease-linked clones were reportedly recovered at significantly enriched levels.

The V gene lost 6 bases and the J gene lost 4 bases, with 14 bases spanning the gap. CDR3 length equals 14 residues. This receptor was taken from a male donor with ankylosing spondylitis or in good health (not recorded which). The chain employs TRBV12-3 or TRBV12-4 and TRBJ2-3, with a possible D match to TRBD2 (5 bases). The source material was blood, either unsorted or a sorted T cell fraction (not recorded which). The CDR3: CASSPVGRSDTQYF. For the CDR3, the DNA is TGTGCCAGCAGCCCAGTGGGGAGATCAGATACGCAGTATTTT.